Listed below are T cell receptor beta chains from one sample, sequenced in a study of shared clonotypes between healthy human individuals. Here immunoSEQ multiplex PCR was the method, and the copy in TCRdb shows in-frame clones only, minus some. The table shows 1,400,000 or so clones, with about 98.5% occurring only once. Input material: naive CD4+ T cells sorted from blood. Every receptor here comes from a man under 40 in good health. Each CDR3 is given with its conserved first and last residue. The order of the fields is V gene, D gene, clone size, J gene, CDR3 protein, CDR3 DNA. A D gene is named only where the DNA matches it firmly. Size tells how often a clone was seen (once, few, many) or the class of an expanded clone, and some rows leave it out.

>TRBV6-5|NA|NA|TRBJ2-1
CASSVRPQGQQFF
TGTGCCAGTAGTGTCCGACCTCAGGGGCAGCAGTTCTTC
>TRBV7-6|NA|NA|TRBJ1-2
CASSSRDTSRGYTF
TGTGCCAGCAGCTCGCGGGACACATCTCGGGGCTACACCTTC
>TRBV4-3|TRBD2|NA|TRBJ2-7
CASSQEDNARGSSYEQYF
TGCGCCAGCAGCCAAGAAGATAACGCGCGCGGGAGCTCCTACGAGCAGTACTTC
>TRBV19|NA|NA|TRBJ1-5
CASNPQANSNQPQHF
TGTGCCAGTAATCCCCAGGCAAATAGCAATCAGCCCCAGCATTTT
>TRBV5-1|NA|NA|TRBJ2-5
CASSLTDSQETQYF
TGCGCCAGCAGCTTGACGGACAGTCAAGAGACCCAGTACTTC
>TRBV28|NA|NA|TRBJ1-4
CASNGGNEKLFF
TGTGCCAGCAACGGGGGTAACGAAAAACTGTTTTTT
>TRBV28|TRBD2|NA|TRBJ2-7
CASSLYTSGNYEQYF
TGTGCCAGCAGTTTGTATACTAGCGGGAACTACGAGCAGTACTTC
>TRBV9|NA|NA|TRBJ2-2
CASSVAYPPTGELFF
TGTGCCAGCAGCGTAGCTTACCCGCCCACCGGGGAGCTGTTTTTT
>TRBV10-3|TRBD1|NA|TRBJ2-5
CAIRQGPKETQYF
TGTGCCATACGACAGGGACCCAAAGAGACCCAGTACTTC
>TRBV9|NA|NA|TRBJ1-2
CASSVGINYGYTF
TGTGCCAGCAGCGTCGGGATTAACTATGGCTACACCTTC
>TRBV6-6|TRBD1|NA|TRBJ2-2
CASSYGTVNTGELFF
TGTGCCAGCAGTTACGGGACAGTCAACACCGGGGAGCTGTTTTTT
>TRBV7-8|NA|NA|TRBJ1-2
CASSLAVHPATNYGYTF
TGTGCCAGCAGCTTAGCGGTCCACCCAGCTACTAACTATGGCTACACCTTC
>TRBV19|NA|NA|TRBJ2-3
CASSPGTGFGTDTQYF
TGTGCCAGCAGTCCCGGGACGGGGTTTGGCACAGATACGCAGTATTTT
>TRBV28|NA|NA|TRBJ1-5
CASREPYSNQPQHF
TGTGCCAGTAGGGAACCGTATAGCAATCAGCCCCAGCATTTT
>TRBV5-4|NA|NA|TRBJ2-1
CASSLIGGDRKQFF
TGTGCCAGCAGCTTGATAGGCGGAGATCGGAAGCAGTTCTTC
>TRBV5-4|NA|once|TRBJ2-5
CASSLSRETQYF
TGTGCCAGCAGCTTGTCGAGAGAGACCCAGTACTTC
>TRBV6-1|NA|once|TRBJ1-1
CASSVKGVYTEAFF
TGTGCCAGCAGTGTAAAAGGGGTCTACACTGAAGCTTTCTTT
>TRBV28|NA|NA|TRBJ2-5
CASSLSGVETQYF
TGTGCCAGCAGTTTATCCGGGGTAGAGACCCAGTACTTC
>TRBV6-5|TRBD1|NA|TRBJ2-7
CASVQGRQGEQYF
TGTGCCAGCGTTCAAGGGCGACAGGGCGAGCAGTACTTC